The rows below give T cell receptor beta chains drawn from one sample of a study of T cells in Graves' hyperthyroidism and ophthalmopathy. TCRdb re-derived calls from the multiplex PCR reads in MiXCR, one entry per CDR3 protein. The sample includes a few hundred thousand distinct CDR3 sequences, roughly 15% seen only once; the top ten take around 3.3%. Material: blood. All receptors derive from a woman aged 40 to 49 with Graves' ophthalmopathy. CDR3s include the opening cysteine and the closing phenylalanine or tryptophan. The D gene is left open where the match is weak. Clone size is given for some rows only: seen once, a few or many times, or a class if the clone is expanded.

.	TRBV20-1	TRBJ2-1	.	CSARTRGSLLFF	TGCAGTGCTAGAACGAGGGGGTCGCTGTTGTTCTTC
few	TRBV28	TRBJ1-2	.	CASNGQLYGYTF	TGTGCCAGCAATGGACAACTGTATGGCTACACCTTC
few	TRBV10-3	TRBJ1-6	.	CAISANPPGRDNSPLHF	TGTGCCATCAGTGCTAACCCCCCCGGGAGAGATAATTCACCCCTCCACTTT
many	TRBV18	TRBJ1-1	TRBD1	CASSPTFGQENTEAFF	TGTGCCAGCTCACCGACTTTCGGACAGGAGAACACTGAAGCTTTCTTT
few	TRBV4-1	TRBJ2-7	.	CASSPGVASGNYEQYF	TGCGCCAGCAGCCCAGGTGTGGCCAGCGGTAACTACGAGCAGTACTTC
.	TRBV6-1	TRBJ2-7	TRBD1	CASNRDSASYEQYF	TGTGCCAGCAATCGGGACAGTGCTTCCTACGAGCAGTACTTC
many	TRBV3-1	TRBJ2-2	TRBD2	CASSQVGGDGELFF	TGTGCCAGCAGCCAAGTGGGGGGGGACGGGGAGCTGTTTTTT
many	TRBV7-9	TRBJ2-7	TRBD1	CASSPGTGGKNEQYF	TGTGCCAGCAGCCCAGGGACAGGGGGCAAGAACGAGCAGTACTTC
few	TRBV6-4	TRBJ1-1	.	CASSDLKGGTEAFF	TGTGCCAGCAGTGACTTGAAGGGGGGTACTGAAGCTTTCTTT
many	TRBV27	TRBJ2-1	.	CACRELGSSYNEQFF	TGTGCCTGCAGGGAACTAGGTAGCTCCTACAATGAGCAGTTCTTC
many	TRBV2	TRBJ2-3	TRBD2	CASTALAGGVLRTDTQYF	TGTGCCAGCACGGCGCTAGCGGGAGGGGTGTTGCGCACAGATACGCAGTATTTT
once	TRBV7-9	TRBJ2-5	.	CASSFSTGWQGRETQYF	TGTGCCAGCAGCTTCTCCACCGGGTGGCAGGGGAGGGAGACCCAGTACTTC
many	TRBV20-1	TRBJ2-7	TRBD1	CSAHPGGPSYEQYF	TGCAGTGCACACCCAGGGGGTCCGTCCTACGAGCAGTACTTC
few	TRBV7-8	TRBJ2-2	.	CASSLARGSGTGELFF	TGTGCCAGCAGCTTAGCTCGGGGTTCAGGGACCGGGGAGCTGTTTTTT
many	TRBV28	TRBJ1-4	TRBD1	CASKPGTGGGKLFF	TGTGCCAGCAAACCCGGGACAGGGGGCGGAAAACTGTTTTTT
many	TRBV7-3	TRBJ2-1	TRBD2	CASSTQLAGGPLNEQFF	TGTGCCAGCAGCACACAACTAGCGGGGGGGCCTCTCAATGAGCAGTTCTTC